Shown below are 3 T cell receptor beta chains from a single sample sequenced in a study of T-cell reconstitution after alpha-beta-depleted transplantation in children. Unique molecular identifiers were used to barcode this TCRbeta library. One entry per CDR3 protein results from TCRdb running MiXCR on the PCR reads. This sample yields 180,000 or so distinct CDR3 sequences, of which roughly 6.3% are seen a single time; under 6% belongs to the top ten. The sequencing used PBMCs, collected before TCRalphabeta/CD19-depleted stem cell transplant. The receptors derive from a girl less than two years old with combined immunodeficiency, due to receive a stem cell transplant.

In its sample, this clonotype was seen many times. The V and J genes are TRBV6-2 or TRBV6-3 and TRBJ2-1; the match to TRBD1 covers 7 bases. The CDR3 spans 15 residues. Losses at the gene ends were 4 bases for V and 2 bases for J; bases not matched to a gene: 5. CDR1 and CDR2 (germline): MNHEY, SVGEGT. The CDR3 DNA follows: TGTGCCAGCAGTTGGGCGAGGGGGCCCTACAATGAGCAGTTCTTC. Protein product: CASSWARGPYNEQFF.

This clonotype was picked up many times. J is TRBJ2-1 and V is TRBV6-5; D gene ambiguous. CDR1 and CDR2 (germline): MNHEY, SVGAGI. The CDR3 consists of 13 residues. The germline V and J ends were trimmed by 0 bases and 10 bases, with 10 bases remaining between them. CDR3 DNA sequence: TGTGCCAGCAGTTACTCGAAGGCACAAGAGCAGTTCTTC. This sequence encodes CASSYSKAQEQFF.

Many counts were recorded for this clonotype. The chain has TRBV29-1 and TRBJ1-1, with 7 bases aligning to TRBD1. The CDR3 runs 16 residues. Trimming cost V 5 bases and J 0 bases; bases outside gene matches: 12. Germline V gene sequence: CDR1 SQVTM, CDR2 ANQGSEA. CDR3 amino acids: CSVRGIKGAVNTEAFF. CDR3 sequence (DNA): TGCAGCGTTCGGGGGATAAAGGGGGCTGTGAACACTGAAGCTTTCTTT.